The sequence of this T cell receptor (beta chain) was determined in a study of blood T cell repertoires in COVID-19. At the level of the study: COVID-19 samples from acute and convalescent phases originated in the United States, Italy and Spain. In each case, the material was cDNA or gDNA derived from T cells, B-cell-depleted T cells, or PBMCs.

Source study methods: Researchers report that nucleated cell counts were estimated from reference gene primer amplification. The protocol was immunoSEQ multiplex PCR, while the TCRdb copy is restricted to in-frame clones and leaves out a portion. The DNA was the basis for D and trimming; V, J and clone size are from that table. The sample lists approximately 99,000 clones; around 81% were seen once. The ends were cut back, 1 base at V and 4 bases at J, with 11 bases in the middle. The CDR3 contains 15 residues. Germline V gene data show CDR1 as SGHRS and CDR2 as YFSETQ. The chain recombines TRBV5-1 with TRBJ2-2, with D unclear. This receptor was taken from a woman between 65 and 79 years old with acute or convalescent COVID-19. The sequencing sample was made of peripheral blood. CDR3 sequence reads: CASSLSPGLTGELFF. The CDR3 nucleotides are TGCGCCAGCAGCTTGTCACCGGGTCTCACCGGGGAGCTGTTTTTT. The full variable domain, with the rest looked up from reference TRBV5-1 and TRBJ2-2, is KAGVTQTPRYLIKTRGQQVTLSCSPISGHRSVSWYQQTPGQGLQFLFEYFSETQRNKGNFPGRFSGRQFSNSRSEMNVSTLELGDSALYLCASSLSPGLTGELFFGEGSRLTVL.